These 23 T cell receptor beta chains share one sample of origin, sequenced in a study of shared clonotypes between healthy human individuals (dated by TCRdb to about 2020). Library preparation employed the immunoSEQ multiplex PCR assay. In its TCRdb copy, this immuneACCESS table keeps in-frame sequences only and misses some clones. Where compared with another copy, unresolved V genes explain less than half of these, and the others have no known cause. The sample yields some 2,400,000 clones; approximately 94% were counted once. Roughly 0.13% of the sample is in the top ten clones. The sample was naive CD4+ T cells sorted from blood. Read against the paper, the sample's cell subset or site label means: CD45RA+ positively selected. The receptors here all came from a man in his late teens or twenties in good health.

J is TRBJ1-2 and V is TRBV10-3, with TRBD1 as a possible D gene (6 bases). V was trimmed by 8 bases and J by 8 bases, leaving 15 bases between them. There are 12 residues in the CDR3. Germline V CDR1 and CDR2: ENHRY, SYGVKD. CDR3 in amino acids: CAIQGGVQGYTF. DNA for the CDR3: TGTGCCATCCAAGGGGGGGTTCAGGGCTACACCTTC.

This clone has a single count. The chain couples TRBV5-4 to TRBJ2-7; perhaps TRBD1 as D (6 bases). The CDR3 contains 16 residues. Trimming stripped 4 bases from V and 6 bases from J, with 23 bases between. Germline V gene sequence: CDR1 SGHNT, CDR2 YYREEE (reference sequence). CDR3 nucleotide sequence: TGTGCCAGCAGCCTACCCGGACAGCGAAACTTCGGCGAGCAGTACTTC. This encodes CASSLPGQRNFGEQYF.

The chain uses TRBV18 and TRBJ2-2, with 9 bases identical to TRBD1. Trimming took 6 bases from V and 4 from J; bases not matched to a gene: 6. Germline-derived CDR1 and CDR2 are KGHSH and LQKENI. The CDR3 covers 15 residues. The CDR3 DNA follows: TGTGCCAGCTCGCCGTTGGGACAGGGCACCGGGGAGCTGTTTTTT. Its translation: CASSPLGQGTGELFF. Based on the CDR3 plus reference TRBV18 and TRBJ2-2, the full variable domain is NAGVMQNPRHLVRRRGQEARLRCSPMKGHSHVYWYRQLPEEGLKFMVYLQKENIIDESGMPKERFSAEFPKEGPSILRIQQVVRGDSAAYFCASSPLGQGTGELFFGEGSRLTVL.

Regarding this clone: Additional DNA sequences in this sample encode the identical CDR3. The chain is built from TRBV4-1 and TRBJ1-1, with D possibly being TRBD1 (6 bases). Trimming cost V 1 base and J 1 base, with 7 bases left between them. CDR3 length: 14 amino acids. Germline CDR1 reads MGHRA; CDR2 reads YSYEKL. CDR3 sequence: CASSQGTANTEAFF. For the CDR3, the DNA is TGCGCCAGCAGCCAAGGGACAGCGAACACTGAAGCTTTCTTT.

The CDR3 spells CASSKTALSGYTF. The CDR3 DNA reads TGTGCCAGCAGTAAGACTGCCCTTAGTGGCTACACCTTC. The rearrangement uses TRBV6-5 and TRBJ1-2; D is unresolved. V was clipped by 5 bases and J by 7 bases, with 14 bases between them. Germline CDR1 is MNHEY and CDR2 is SVGAGI. The CDR3 spans 13 residues.

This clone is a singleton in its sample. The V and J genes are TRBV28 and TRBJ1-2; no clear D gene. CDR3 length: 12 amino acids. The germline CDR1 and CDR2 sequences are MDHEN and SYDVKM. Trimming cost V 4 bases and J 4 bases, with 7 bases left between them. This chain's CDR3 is CASSSQAYGYTF. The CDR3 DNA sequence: TGTGCCAGCAGTTCGCAGGCCTATGGCTACACCTTC.

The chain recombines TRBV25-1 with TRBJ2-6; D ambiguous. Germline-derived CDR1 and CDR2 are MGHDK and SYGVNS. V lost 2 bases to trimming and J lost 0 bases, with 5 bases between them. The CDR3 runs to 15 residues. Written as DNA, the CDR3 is TGTGCCAGCAGTGAACCCGGCTCTGGGGCCAACGTCCTGACTTTC. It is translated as CASSEPGSGANVLTF.

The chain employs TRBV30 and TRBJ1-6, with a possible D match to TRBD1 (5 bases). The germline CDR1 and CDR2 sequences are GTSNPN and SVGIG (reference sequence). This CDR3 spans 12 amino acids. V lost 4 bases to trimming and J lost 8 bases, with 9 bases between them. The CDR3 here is CAWTRVDSPLHF. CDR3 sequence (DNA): TGTGCCTGGACCAGGGTAGATTCACCCCTCCACTTT. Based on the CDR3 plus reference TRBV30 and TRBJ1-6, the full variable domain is SQTIHQWPATLVQPVGSPLSLECTVEGTSNPNLYWYRQAAGRGLQLLFYSVGIGQISSEVPQNLSASRPQDRQFILSSKKLLLSDSGFYLCAWTRVDSPLHFGNGTRLTVT.

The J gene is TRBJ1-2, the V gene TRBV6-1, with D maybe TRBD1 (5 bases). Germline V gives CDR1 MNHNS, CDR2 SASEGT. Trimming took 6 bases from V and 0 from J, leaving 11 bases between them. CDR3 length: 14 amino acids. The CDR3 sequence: CASSRDGANYGYTF. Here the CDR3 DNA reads TGTGCCAGCAGCAGGGACGGTGCTAACTATGGCTACACCTTC.

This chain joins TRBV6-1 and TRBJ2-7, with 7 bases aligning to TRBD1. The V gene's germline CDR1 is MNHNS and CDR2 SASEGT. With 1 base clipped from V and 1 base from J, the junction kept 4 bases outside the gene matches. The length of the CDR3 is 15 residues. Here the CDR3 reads CASSEGWGQSYEQYF. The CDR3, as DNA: TGTGCCAGCAGTGAAGGCTGGGGACAGTCCTACGAGCAGTACTTC.

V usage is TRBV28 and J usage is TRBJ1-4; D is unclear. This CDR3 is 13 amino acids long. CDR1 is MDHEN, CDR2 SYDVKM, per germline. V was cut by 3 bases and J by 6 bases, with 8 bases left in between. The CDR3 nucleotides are TGTGCCAGCAGTTTGCCAGGCTATGAAAAACTGTTTTTT. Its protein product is CASSLPGYEKLFF.

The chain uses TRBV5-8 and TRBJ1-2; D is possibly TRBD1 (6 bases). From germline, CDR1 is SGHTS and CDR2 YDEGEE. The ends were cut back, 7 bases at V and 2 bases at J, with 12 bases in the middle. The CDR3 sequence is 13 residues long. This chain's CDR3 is CASSLGQNYGYTF. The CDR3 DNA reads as TGTGCCAGCTCATTAGGACAGAACTATGGCTACACCTTC.

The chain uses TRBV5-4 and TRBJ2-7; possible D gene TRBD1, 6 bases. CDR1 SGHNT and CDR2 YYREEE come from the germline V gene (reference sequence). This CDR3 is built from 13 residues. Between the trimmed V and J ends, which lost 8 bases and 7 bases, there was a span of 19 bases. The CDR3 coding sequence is TGTGCCAGTGGCGGTGCAGGGGCGAAAGAGCAGTACTTC. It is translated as CASGGAGAKEQYF.

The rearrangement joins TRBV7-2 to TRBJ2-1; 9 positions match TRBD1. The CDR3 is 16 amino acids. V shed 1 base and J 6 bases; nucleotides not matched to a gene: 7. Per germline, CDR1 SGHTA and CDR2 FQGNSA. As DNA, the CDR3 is TGTGCCAGCAGCTTAGTTGGGACAGGGTTGTCCAATGAGCAGTTCTTC. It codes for CASSLVGTGLSNEQFF.

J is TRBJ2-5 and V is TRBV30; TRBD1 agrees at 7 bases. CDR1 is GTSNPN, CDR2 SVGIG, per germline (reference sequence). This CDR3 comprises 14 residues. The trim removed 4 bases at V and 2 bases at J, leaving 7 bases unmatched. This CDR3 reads CAWIKTGRQETQYF. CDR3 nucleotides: TGTGCCTGGATTAAGACAGGGCGACAAGAGACCCAGTACTTC.

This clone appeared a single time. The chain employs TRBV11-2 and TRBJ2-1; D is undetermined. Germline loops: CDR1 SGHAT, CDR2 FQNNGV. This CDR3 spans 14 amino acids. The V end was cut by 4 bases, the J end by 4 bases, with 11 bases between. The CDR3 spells CASSSRTGYNEQFF. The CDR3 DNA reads TGTGCCAGCAGCTCCAGAACCGGGTACAATGAGCAGTTCTTC.

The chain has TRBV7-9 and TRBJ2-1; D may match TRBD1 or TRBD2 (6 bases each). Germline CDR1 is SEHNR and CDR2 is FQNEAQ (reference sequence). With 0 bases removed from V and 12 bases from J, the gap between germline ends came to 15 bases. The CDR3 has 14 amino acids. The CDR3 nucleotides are TGTGCCAGCAGCTTAGCGGGGGGCCCACTTGGGCAGTTCTTC. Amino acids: CASSLAGGPLGQFF.

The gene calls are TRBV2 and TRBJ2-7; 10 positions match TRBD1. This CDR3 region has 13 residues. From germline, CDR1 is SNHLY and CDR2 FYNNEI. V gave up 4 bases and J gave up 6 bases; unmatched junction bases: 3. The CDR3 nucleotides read TGTGCCAGCAGTGGACAGGGGGCGGCCGAGCAGTACTTC. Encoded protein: CASSGQGAAEQYF.

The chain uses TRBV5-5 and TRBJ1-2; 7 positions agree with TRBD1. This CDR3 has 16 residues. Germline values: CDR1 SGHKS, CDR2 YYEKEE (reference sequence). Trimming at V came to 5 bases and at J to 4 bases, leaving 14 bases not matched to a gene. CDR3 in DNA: TGTGCCAGCAGACTCGGACAGGTGGGGGTCAGCTATGGCTACACCTTC. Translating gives CASRLGQVGVSYGYTF.

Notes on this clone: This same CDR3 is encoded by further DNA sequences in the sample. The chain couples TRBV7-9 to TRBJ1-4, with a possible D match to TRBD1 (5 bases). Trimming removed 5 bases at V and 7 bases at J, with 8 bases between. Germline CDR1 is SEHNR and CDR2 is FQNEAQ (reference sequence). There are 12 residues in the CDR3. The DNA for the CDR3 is TGTGCCAGCAGCCCAAGGGGTGAAAAACTGTTTTTT. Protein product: CASSPRGEKLFF.

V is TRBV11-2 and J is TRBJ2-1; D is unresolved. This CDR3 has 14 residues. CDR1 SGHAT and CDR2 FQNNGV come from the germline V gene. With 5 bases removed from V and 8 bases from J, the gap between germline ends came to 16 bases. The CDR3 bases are TGTGCCAGCAGCCTTGGGCAGGCAAGATATGAGCAGTTCTTC. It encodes CASSLGQARYEQFF.

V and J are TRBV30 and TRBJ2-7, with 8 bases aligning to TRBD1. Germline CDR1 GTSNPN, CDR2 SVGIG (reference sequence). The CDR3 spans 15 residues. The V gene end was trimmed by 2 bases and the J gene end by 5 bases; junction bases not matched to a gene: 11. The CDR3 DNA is TGTGCCTGGAGTACTGGACAGGGCTCGAGGAACGAGCAGTACTTC. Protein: CAWSTGQGSRNEQYF.

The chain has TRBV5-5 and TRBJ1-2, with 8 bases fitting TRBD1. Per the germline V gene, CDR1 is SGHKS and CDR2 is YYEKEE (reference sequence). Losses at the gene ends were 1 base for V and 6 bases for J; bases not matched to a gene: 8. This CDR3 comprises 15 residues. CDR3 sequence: CASSLFDRGQNGYTF. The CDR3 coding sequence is TGTGCCAGCAGCTTGTTTGACAGGGGACAGAATGGCTACACCTTC. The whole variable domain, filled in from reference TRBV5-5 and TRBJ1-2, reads DAGVTQSPTHLIKTRGQQVTLRCSPISGHKSVSWYQQVLGQGPQFIFQYYEKEERGRGNFPDRFSARQFPNYSSELNVNALLLGDSALYLCASSLFDRGQNGYTFGSGTRLTVV.